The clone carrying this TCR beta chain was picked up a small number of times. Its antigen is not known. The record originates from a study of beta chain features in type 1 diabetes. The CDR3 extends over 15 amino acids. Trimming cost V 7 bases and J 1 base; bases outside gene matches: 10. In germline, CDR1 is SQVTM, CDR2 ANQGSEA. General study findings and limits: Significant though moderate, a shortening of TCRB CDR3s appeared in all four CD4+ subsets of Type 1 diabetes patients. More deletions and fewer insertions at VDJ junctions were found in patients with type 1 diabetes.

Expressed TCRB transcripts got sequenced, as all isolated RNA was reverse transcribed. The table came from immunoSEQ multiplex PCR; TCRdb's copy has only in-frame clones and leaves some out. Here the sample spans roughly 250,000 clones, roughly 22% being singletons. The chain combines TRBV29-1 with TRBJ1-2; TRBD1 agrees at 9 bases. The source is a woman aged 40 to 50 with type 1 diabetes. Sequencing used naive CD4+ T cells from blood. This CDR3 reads CSARRQGVDNYGYTF. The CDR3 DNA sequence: TGCAGCGCCCGAAGACAGGGGGTGGATAACTATGGCTACACCTTC.